This T cell receptor beta chain was recorded in a study of T cell responses to AZD1222 COVID-19 vaccine. Study findings and constraints: An increase in Spike-specific TCR breadth and depth was observed after two AZD1222 doses. Along spike, vaccine-associated CD4 TCRs were found throughout, with dominance at 160-218 and 743-854. Nearly half of unique spike-specific TCRs reportedly avoided B.1.351 and B.1.1.7 mutated regions.

This clone has a single count. Its target is not known. The CDR3 has 12 amino acids. Deletions cut 7 bases from V and 0 bases from J, with 7 bases between. The germline gives CDR1 MNHEY, CDR2 SVGAGI. Analysis merged second doses at about 4 or about 12 weeks. Clones were sequenced by immunoSEQ multiplex PCR, and TCRdb holds only the in-frame ones, with some missing. The table lists approximately 150,000 clones, 90% to 95% of them singletons. The chain joins TRBV6-5 to TRBJ2-7; D ambiguous. The receptor was derived from an adult who received the AZD1222 COVID-19 vaccine. This specimen was peripheral blood, taken 28 days after the second AZD1222 dose. CDR3 nucleotide sequence: TGTGCCAGCACTACCCCCTCCTACGAGCAGTACTTC. Protein sequence: CASTTPSYEQYF.